This passage covers 3 T cell receptor beta chains from one sample sequenced in a study of shared clonotypes between healthy human individuals. The repertoire was sequenced with immunoSEQ multiplex PCR; TCRdb's copy has only in-frame clones and lacks some. The sample has millions of clones, 85% to 95% seen once. The sample was naive CD4+ T cells sorted from blood. Documented subset: CD45RA+ positively selected. The receptor source for this set is a young man in good health.

This rearrangement joins TRBV28 to TRBJ2-3; the match to TRBD2 covers 16 bases. This CDR3 spans 16 amino acids. Trimming at V came to 5 bases and at J to 5 bases, leaving 4 bases not matched to a gene. The germline V gene has CDR1 MDHEN and CDR2 SYDVKM. This chain's CDR3 is CASSLGLAGGIDTQYF. CDR3 bases: TGTGCCAGCAGTCTGGGACTAGCGGGGGGGATAGATACGCAGTATTTT. Drawing the rest from reference TRBV28 and TRBJ2-3, the complete variable domain is DVKVTQSSRYLVKRTGEKVFLECVQDMDHENMFWYRQDPGLGLRLIYFSYDVKMKEKGDIPEGYSVSREKKERFSLILESASTNQTSMYLCASSLGLAGGIDTQYFGPGTRLTVL.

The V gene is TRBV10-3, the J gene TRBJ2-5, with no clear D. The CDR3 contains 14 residues. V lost 2 bases to trimming and J lost 5 bases, with 12 bases between them. Germline CDR1 and CDR2: ENHRY and SYGVKD. The CDR3 here is CAISEGRTEETQYF. The CDR3 region has the DNA TGTGCCATCAGTGAGGGCAGAACCGAGGAGACCCAGTACTTC.

The chain links TRBV2 to TRBJ2-5; no clear D. Germline-derived CDR1 and CDR2 are SNHLY and FYNNEI. CDR3 length: 14 amino acids. The V and J ends lost 1 base and 4 bases respectively, with 10 bases between them. Here the CDR3 DNA reads TGTGCCAGCAGTGAAGGGCTAGATCGAGAGACCCAGTACTTC. This translates into CASSEGLDRETQYF.